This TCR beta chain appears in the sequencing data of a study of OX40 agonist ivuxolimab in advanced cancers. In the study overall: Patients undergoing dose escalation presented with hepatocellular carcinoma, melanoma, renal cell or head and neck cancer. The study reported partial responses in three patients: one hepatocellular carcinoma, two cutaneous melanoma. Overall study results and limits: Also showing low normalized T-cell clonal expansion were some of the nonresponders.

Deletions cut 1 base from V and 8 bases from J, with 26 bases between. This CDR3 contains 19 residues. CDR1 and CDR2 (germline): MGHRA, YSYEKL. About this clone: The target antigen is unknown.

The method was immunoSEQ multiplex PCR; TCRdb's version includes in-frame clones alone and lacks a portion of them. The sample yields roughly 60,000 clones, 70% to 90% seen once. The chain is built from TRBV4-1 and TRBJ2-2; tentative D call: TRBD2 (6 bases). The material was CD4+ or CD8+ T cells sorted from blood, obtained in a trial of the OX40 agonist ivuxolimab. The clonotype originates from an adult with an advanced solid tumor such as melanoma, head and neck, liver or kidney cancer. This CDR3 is CASSQGPLGRPAGGGELFF. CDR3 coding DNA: TGCGCCAGCAGCCAAGGGCCTCTTGGTAGGCCGGCCGGGGGAGGGGAGCTGTTTTTT.